Listed here are 29 T cell receptor beta chains from one sample, sequenced in a study of T cells in Graves' hyperthyroidism and ophthalmopathy. It was RNA transcripts that yielded the amplified TCR beta CDR3 regions. Researchers ran a first-round RT-PCR on the TCR CDR3 using the HTBI primer set. MiXCR, run by TCRdb on the multiplex PCR reads, gives a single entry per CDR3 protein. The repertoire holds 300,000 or so distinct CDR3 sequences, roughly 15% seen once, with around 35% in the top ten. The sequencing input was blood. The source of these receptors is a man younger than 45 with Graves' hyperthyroidism.

In this sample, this clonotype turned up many times. The rearrangement uses TRBV6-1 and TRBJ2-7, with D perhaps matching TRBD1 (5 bases). CDR3 length: 13 amino acids. Trimming stripped 6 bases from V and 3 bases from J, with 12 bases between. Germline V CDR1 and CDR2: MNHNS, SASEGT. The CDR3 sequence: CASRQARFYEQYF. The CDR3 nucleotides read TGTGCCAGCAGACAGGCGAGATTCTACGAGCAGTACTTC.

This clonotype came up a few times. This rearrangement joins TRBV30 to TRBJ2-3; 9 bases match TRBD2. This CDR3 comprises 14 residues. Germline trimming cut 0 bases from V and 5 bases from J; bases unmatched to any gene: 3. Per the germline V gene, CDR1 is GTSNPN and CDR2 is SVGIG (reference sequence). CDR3 amino acids: CAWSVLSGRDTQYF. Written as DNA, the CDR3 is TGTGCCTGGAGTGTACTTAGCGGGAGAGATACGCAGTATTTT.

This clonotype was found many times. The chain has TRBV5-1 and TRBJ2-5; D is tentatively TRBD1 or TRBD2 (5 bases each). The CDR3 totals 18 residues. Trimming left V 0 bases short and J 8 bases short, with 26 bases between. Per germline, CDR1 SGHRS and CDR2 YFSETQ. The CDR3, as DNA: TGCGCCAGCAGCTTGGGGTTGGCAGGGACGAACCCCAAGAACACCCAGTACTTC. Encoded protein: CASSLGLAGTNPKNTQYF. Using reference TRBV5-1 and TRBJ2-5 for the parts outside the CDR3, the full variable domain is KAGVTQTPRYLIKTRGQQVTLSCSPISGHRSVSWYQQTPGQGLQFLFEYFSETQRNKGNFPGRFSGRQFSNSRSEMNVSTLELGDSALYLCASSLGLAGTNPKNTQYFGPGTRLLVL.

This clonotype appeared many times. The V call is TRBV5-6, the J call TRBJ2-3; 8 bases fit TRBD2. The ends lost 4 bases at V and 6 bases at J; junction bases unmatched: 10. The germline V gene has CDR1 SGHDT and CDR2 YYEEEE. The CDR3 is 15 residues long. CDR3 region: CASSPGGRDGDTQYF. The CDR3 DNA sequence: TGTGCCAGCAGCCCGGGAGGGCGAGATGGGGATACGCAGTATTTT.

This clonotype was observed many times. The chain employs TRBV10-3 and TRBJ2-5, with D hard to call. V was trimmed by 6 bases and J by 2 bases, leaving 7 bases between them. The CDR3 is 12 residues long. Germline CDR1 reads ENHRY; CDR2 reads SYGVKD. CDR3 bases: TGTGCCATCAGGGACCAACAAGAGACCCAGTACTTC. It yields the protein CAIRDQQETQYF.

This clonotype has ten or more counts. J is TRBJ1-1 and V is TRBV30; possibly TRBD1 for D (6 bases). CDR3 length: 13 amino acids. Between the trimmed V and J ends, which lost 0 bases and 9 bases, there was a span of 14 bases. In germline, CDR1 is GTSNPN, CDR2 SVGIG (reference sequence). The CDR3 DNA follows: TGTGCCTGGAGTGTGCGGGGGGCAGATCAAGCTTTCTTT. This codes for CAWSVRGADQAFF.

The chain joins TRBV4-1 to TRBJ2-7, with D perhaps being TRBD1 or TRBD2 (5 bases each). Germline V gene lookup returns CDR1 MGHRA and CDR2 YSYEKL. The CDR3 covers 16 residues. Trimming stripped 0 bases from V and 2 bases from J, with 14 bases between. CDR3 sequence (DNA): TGCGCCAGCAGCCAAGACGGGGCCTCAATTACCTACGAGCAGTACTTC. Translated: CASSQDGASITYEQYF.

This clonotype was counted ten times or more. This chain links TRBV2 with TRBJ1-5; maybe TRBD1 (5 bases). V was trimmed by 8 bases and J by 2 bases, leaving 10 bases between them. The germline V gene encodes CDR1 SNHLY and CDR2 FYNNEI. The CDR3 runs 13 residues. This chain's CDR3 is CASYPGGNQPQHF. CDR3 coding DNA: TGTGCCAGCTACCCGGGGGGCAATCAGCCCCAGCATTTT.

This clonotype was seen ten or more times. The rearrangement joins TRBV28 to TRBJ1-5; a possible D gene is TRBD1 (5 bases). This CDR3 spans 14 amino acids. Germline CDR1 and CDR2: MDHEN and SYDVKM. Trimming removed 4 bases from V and 11 bases from J, with 18 bases in between. CDR3 region: CASSSGLTTRAQHF. The DNA for the CDR3 is TGTGCCAGCAGTTCGGGACTCACGACAAGGGCCCAGCATTTT.

The chain links TRBV7-3 to TRBJ2-7; D call uncertain. The germline CDR1 and CDR2 sequences are SGHTA and FQGTGA. The CDR3 has 13 residues. Trimming removed 2 bases from V and 3 bases from J, with 8 bases in between. CDR3 coding DNA: TGTGCCAGCAGCTTAGACCCGCTCTACGAGCAGTACTTC. This gives the protein CASSLDPLYEQYF. Combining the CDR3 with reference TRBV7-3 and TRBJ2-7 gives the whole variable domain GAGVSQTPSNKVTEKGKYVELRCDPISGHTALYWYRQSLGQGPEFLIYFQGTGAADDSGLPNDRFFAVRPEGSVSTLKIQRTERGDSAVYLCASSLDPLYEQYFGPGTRLTVT.

This clonotype was counted at least ten times. CDR3 in amino acids: CASSLGRGTTEAFF. CDR3 DNA sequence: TGTGCCAGCAGCTTGGGTAGGGGGACGACTGAAGCTTTCTTT. This rearrangement joins TRBV5-6 to TRBJ1-1, with TRBD1 as a possible D gene (6 bases). Germline loops: CDR1 SGHDT, CDR2 YYEEEE. V was cut by 0 bases and J by 5 bases, with 11 bases left in between. The CDR3 runs 14 residues.

This clonotype appeared once. One base away lies a much larger clone, so this may be a sequencing read error. The rearrangement links TRBV12-3 or TRBV12-4 to TRBJ2-7, with a weak D call TRBD1 (6 bases). The V end lost 6 bases, the J end lost 8 bases, and 11 bases lay between the germline ends. The CDR3 has 11 residues. CDR3 nucleotide sequence: TGTGCCAGCAGCCAAGGGGACAAGCAGTACTTC. Amino acid sequence: CASSQGDKQYF.

In this sample, this clonotype turned up many times. The chain joins TRBV6-1 to TRBJ2-1, with 7 nucleotides matching TRBD2. V was pared by 6 bases and J by 2 bases, with 1 base of the junction left unmatched. Germline V gene sequence: CDR1 MNHNS, CDR2 SASEGT. CDR3 length: 13 residues. CDR3 coding DNA: TGTGCCAGCAGAGGGACTACCTACAATGAGCAGTTCTTC. Encoded protein: CASRGTTYNEQFF.

This clonotype was found a few times. J is TRBJ2-7 and V is TRBV9; TRBD1 or TRBD2 may be the D gene (5 bases each). The CDR3 spans 15 residues. Germline loops: CDR1 SGDLS, CDR2 YYNGEE. V gave up 0 bases and J gave up 3 bases, with 13 bases separating them. DNA for the CDR3: TGTGCCAGCAGCGTAGAAGGGACGCCGGACTACGAGCAGTACTTC. Its translation is CASSVEGTPDYEQYF.

CDR3 sequence: CASSMVNQPQHF. In nucleotides, the CDR3 is TGTGCCAGTAGTATGGTCAATCAGCCCCAGCATTTT. The rearrangement joins TRBV19 to TRBJ1-5; no definite D call. The CDR3 spans 12 residues. Germline CDR1 LNHDA, CDR2 SQIVND (reference sequence). Trimming pared 3 bases from V and 3 bases from J, leaving 3 bases between.

This clonotype was seen repeatedly, ten times or more. This chain connects TRBV11-3 to TRBJ1-1; D perhaps matches TRBD1 (6 bases). CDR3 length: 16 residues. Germline-derived CDR1 and CDR2 are SGHNT and YENEEA. V was trimmed by 3 bases and J by 5 bases, leaving 19 bases between them. The CDR3 region has the DNA TGTGCCAGCAGCTTGAATTCCCGGGGGCCTGGGACTGAAGCTTTCTTT. Its protein is CASSLNSRGPGTEAFF.

A word on this clonotype: Mismatch with germline at one junction end may stem from a read error. This chain links TRBV24-1 with TRBJ2-1; D is perhaps TRBD2 (5 bases). CDR1 is KGHDR and CDR2 is SFDVKD in the germline V gene. The CDR3 has 15 amino acids. The DNA of the CDR3 is TGTGTCACCAGTGATCTCCCAGAGGGAAACAATGAGCAGTTCTTC. Its protein product is CVTSDLPEGNNEQFF.

This clonotype was picked up many times. The genes are TRBV2 and TRBJ2-3; no reliable D call. The CDR3 has 11 residues. Trimming took 7 bases from V and 4 from J, leaving 6 bases between them. Germline values: CDR1 SNHLY, CDR2 FYNNEI. CDR3 amino acids: CASNRADTQYF. In DNA form, the CDR3 reads TGTGCCAGCAATCGGGCAGATACGCAGTATTTT. The whole variable domain, filled in from reference TRBV2 and TRBJ2-3, reads EPEVTQTPSHQVTQMGQEVILRCVPISNHLYFYWYRQILGQKVEFLVSFYNNEISEKSEIFDDQFSVERPDGSNFTLKIRSTKLEDSAMYFCASNRADTQYFGPGTRLTVL.

The chain carries TRBV20-1 and TRBJ2-3; D gene unclear. The germline V and J ends were trimmed by 6 bases and 3 bases, with 10 bases remaining between them. The CDR3 loop spans 12 amino acids. Germline CDR1 is DFQATT and CDR2 is SNEGSKA (reference sequence). The CDR3 region is CSAIPRTDTQYF. The CDR3 nucleotides are TGCAGTGCGATTCCAAGGACAGATACGCAGTATTTT.

This clonotype was detected ten times or more. The rearrangement uses TRBV3-1 and TRBJ2-5; 9 positions agree with TRBD1. This CDR3 comprises 15 residues. Trimming cost V 1 base and J 0 bases; bases outside gene matches: 0. CDR1 and CDR2 (germline): LGHDT, YNNKEL (reference sequence). CDR3 protein: CASSQGTGDQETQYF. The CDR3, as DNA: TGTGCCAGCAGCCAAGGGACAGGGGACCAAGAGACCCAGTACTTC.

V and J are TRBV7-9 and TRBJ2-7; no reliable D call. This CDR3 has 13 residues. Germline V lookup: CDR1 SEHNR, CDR2 FQNEAQ (reference sequence). V shed 5 bases and J shed 6 bases, with 14 bases lying between them. CDR3 in DNA: TGTGCCAGCAGCAGCCCGGTTAGTCGCGAGCAGTACTTC. Translation gives CASSSPVSREQYF. Full variable domain (rest looked up from reference TRBV7-9 and TRBJ2-7): DTGVSQNPRHKITKRGQNVTFRCDPISEHNRLYWYRQTLGQGPEFLTYFQNEAQLEKSRLLSDRFSAERPKGSFSTLEIQRTEQGDSAMYLCASSSPVSREQYFGPGTRLTVT.

This chain connects TRBV28 to TRBJ2-3, with TRBD2 identical over 13 bases. V gave up 5 bases and J gave up 7 bases; unmatched junction bases: 6. This CDR3 spans 15 amino acids. The germline gives CDR1 MDHEN, CDR2 SYDVKM. CDR3 bases: TGTGCCAGCAGTCCGACTAGCGGGAGGAGGAATACGCAGTATTTT. Its protein product is CASSPTSGRRNTQYF.

Many counts were recorded for this clonotype. V and J are TRBV2 and TRBJ1-1; D is possibly TRBD1 (6 bases). Trimming removed 4 bases from V and 3 bases from J, with 12 bases in between. The V gene's germline CDR1 is SNHLY and CDR2 FYNNEI. This CDR3 region has 14 residues. CDR3: CASSGRTDYTEAFF. In DNA form, the CDR3 reads TGTGCCAGCAGTGGGAGGACAGACTACACTGAAGCTTTCTTT.

The chain uses TRBV7-8 and TRBJ2-7; 7 positions agree with TRBD1. Germline-derived CDR1 and CDR2 are SGHVS and FQNEAQ. CDR3 length: 13 amino acids. Trimming removed 5 bases from V and 5 bases from J; junction bases left unmatched: 6. The CDR3 nucleotides are TGTGCCAGCAGCCCGGACAGGCTTGACGAGCAGTACTTC. This encodes CASSPDRLDEQYF.

At least ten counts were recorded for this clonotype. This chain's CDR3 is CATSDETGTGDSEAFF. CDR3 in DNA: TGTGCCACCAGTGACGAAACCGGGACAGGGGACTCTGAAGCTTTCTTT. The rearrangement links TRBV24-1 to TRBJ1-1; 10 bases map to TRBD1. V dropped 4 bases and J dropped 6; count of bases not matched to a gene: 10. Germline lookup yields CDR1 KGHDR and CDR2 SFDVKD. CDR3 length equals 16 residues.

This clonotype has only a few counts. The J gene is TRBJ1-5, the V gene TRBV15, with 8 bases fitting TRBD1. The CDR3 consists of 15 residues. The germline V gene encodes CDR1 LNHNV and CDR2 YYDKDF (reference sequence). V trimming: 6 bases; J trimming: 3 bases; junction bases outside the gene matches: 7. The CDR3 sequence is CATRDRVTPNQPQHF. DNA for the CDR3: TGTGCCACCAGGGACAGGGTAACCCCCAATCAGCCCCAGCATTTT.

This clonotype was observed at least ten times. The CDR3 DNA follows: TGCGCCAGCAGCTTGATGCTGGGGAACCAGCCCCAGCATTTT. Amino acid sequence: CASSLMLGNQPQHF. This chain connects TRBV5-1 to TRBJ1-5, with D hard to call. This CDR3 is 14 amino acids long. Germline V lookup: CDR1 SGHRS, CDR2 YFSETQ. Trimming removed 1 base at V and 7 bases at J, with 12 bases between.

This clonotype was counted ten times or more. The chain combines TRBV18 with TRBJ2-3; the match to TRBD1 covers 9 bases. CDR3 length: 15 amino acids. The V gene's germline CDR1 is KGHSH and CDR2 LQKENI. The V segment lost 1 base and the J segment 3 bases; nucleotides outside the gene matches: 2. The CDR3 DNA reads as TGTGCCAGCTCACCACGGGACAGGGTAACAGATACGCAGTATTTT. This translates into CASSPRDRVTDTQYF. The variable domain in full, with the rest retrieved from reference TRBV18 and TRBJ2-3, is NAGVMQNPRHLVRRRGQEARLRCSPMKGHSHVYWYRQLPEEGLKFMVYLQKENIIDESGMPKERFSAEFPKEGPSILRIQQVVRGDSAAYFCASSPRDRVTDTQYFGPGTRLTVL.

This clonotype was detected many times. The chain joins TRBV5-1 to TRBJ2-7; 7 bases match TRBD1. The CDR3 covers 13 residues. Unmatched junction bases numbered 4, after V lost 5 bases and J lost 2 bases. Per germline, CDR1 SGHRS and CDR2 YFSETQ. CDR3 residues: CASRGTATYEQYF. CDR3 in DNA: TGCGCCAGCAGAGGGACAGCTACCTACGAGCAGTACTTC.